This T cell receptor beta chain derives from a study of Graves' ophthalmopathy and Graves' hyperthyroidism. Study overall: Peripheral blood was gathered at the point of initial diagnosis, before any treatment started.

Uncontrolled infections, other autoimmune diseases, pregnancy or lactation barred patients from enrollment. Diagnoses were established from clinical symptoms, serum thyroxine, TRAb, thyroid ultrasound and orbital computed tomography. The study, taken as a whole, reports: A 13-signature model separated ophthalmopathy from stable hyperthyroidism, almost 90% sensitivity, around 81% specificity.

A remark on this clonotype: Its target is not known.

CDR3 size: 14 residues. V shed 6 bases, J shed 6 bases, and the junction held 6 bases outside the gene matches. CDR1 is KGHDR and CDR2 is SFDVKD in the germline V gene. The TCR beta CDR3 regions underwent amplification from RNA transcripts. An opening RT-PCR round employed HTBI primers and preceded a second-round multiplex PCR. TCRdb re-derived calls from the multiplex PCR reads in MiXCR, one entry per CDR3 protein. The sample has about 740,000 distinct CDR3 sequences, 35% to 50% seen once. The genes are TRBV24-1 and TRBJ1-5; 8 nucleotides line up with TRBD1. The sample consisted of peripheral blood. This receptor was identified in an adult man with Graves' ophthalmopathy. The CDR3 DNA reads TGTGCCACCAGTAGGACAGGGTGGACTCAGCCCCAGCATTTT. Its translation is CATSRTGWTQPQHF.